The T cell receptor (beta chain) described here comes from a study of shared clonotypes between healthy human individuals. The method was immunoSEQ multiplex PCR; TCRdb's version includes in-frame clones alone and lacks a portion of them. Among 2,500,000 or so clones, just under 95% were seen once, and the ten largest hold 0.37%. Losses at the gene ends were 4 bases for V and 5 bases for J; bases not matched to a gene: 3. The CDR3 is 14 residues long. The V gene's germline CDR1 is MNHEY and CDR2 SVGAGI. The TCR sequence derives from a man aged 18 to 29 in good health. Some clones in this sample may be carry-over from other donors' samples. Sequencing input: naive CD4+ T cells from PBMCs. Subset: CD45RA+ positively selected. The chain has TRBV6-5 and TRBJ1-5; the match to TRBD1 covers 9 bases. As DNA, the CDR3 is TGTGCCAGCAGTTCGGACAGGGGTTATCAGCCCCAGCATTTT. As protein: CASSSDRGYQPQHF.